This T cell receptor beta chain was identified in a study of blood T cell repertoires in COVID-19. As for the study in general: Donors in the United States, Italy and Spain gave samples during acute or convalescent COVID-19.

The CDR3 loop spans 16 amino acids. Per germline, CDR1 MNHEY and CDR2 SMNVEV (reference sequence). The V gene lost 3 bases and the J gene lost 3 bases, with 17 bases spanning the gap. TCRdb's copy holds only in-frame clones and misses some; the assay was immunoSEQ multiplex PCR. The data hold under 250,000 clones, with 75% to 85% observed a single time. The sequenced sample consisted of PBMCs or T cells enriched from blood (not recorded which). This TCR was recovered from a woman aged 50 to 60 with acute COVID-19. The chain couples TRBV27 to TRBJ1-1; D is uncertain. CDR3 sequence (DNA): TGTGCCAGCAGTTTCCGACCGAGGGATCGCGACACTGAAGCTTTCTTT. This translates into CASSFRPRDRDTEAFF.